The entry that follows covers one T cell receptor (beta chain) sequence. Its target is unknown. Since a much larger clone is just one base distant, this may be a read error. The entry originates in a study of T cells in Graves' hyperthyroidism and ophthalmopathy. Study findings and constraints: Blood held most thyroid clonotypes expanded above 0.001 frequency. Ophthalmopathy got predicted by the model a median around six months before its onset.

The investigators amplified TCR beta CDR3 regions from RNA transcripts. Researchers ran a first-round RT-PCR on the TCR CDR3 using the HTBI primer set. TCRdb called the multiplex PCR reads again in MiXCR, with one record for every CDR3 protein. The data hold fewer than 450,000 distinct CDR3 sequences, with 15% to 20% observed a single time. Hyperthyroidism in the patients, aged 18 to 65, was newly diagnosed and under 2 months in duration. The CDR3 totals 14 residues. In germline, CDR1 is GTSNPN, CDR2 SVGIG (reference sequence). The V end lost 0 bases, the J end lost 1 base, and 7 bases lay between the germline ends.

The receptor's source is a woman in her 30s with Graves' hyperthyroidism that later progressed to Graves' ophthalmopathy. The chain combines TRBV30 with TRBJ1-5; D is unresolved. The sample was blood. CDR3 region: CAWSVDGSNQPQHF. The CDR3 DNA reads as TGTGCCTGGAGTGTGGACGGAAGCAATCAGCCCCAGCATTTT.